The following is a T cell receptor (beta chain) sequence with its context. The sample belongs to a study of cytomegalovirus exposure and HLA in healthy donors. Looked up from germline, CDR1 is SGDLS and CDR2 is YYNGEE. V was pared by 4 bases and J by 6 bases, with 20 bases between. The CDR3 runs to 15 residues. Vbeta (60) and Jbeta (13) primers were used in the PCR. Assay used: immunoSEQ multiplex PCR; TCRdb lists only in-frame clones, some missing. This sample yields 85,000 to 90,000 clones, of which approximately 90% are seen a single time; under 2.5% belongs to the top ten. This sequence originates from a man between 18 and 29 years old in good health and CMV-seronegative. The chain joins TRBV9 to TRBJ2-7, with D possibly being TRBD1 (5 bases). Sequencing was carried out using PBMCs. Here the CDR3 reads CASSPQGDSATEQYF. In DNA form, the CDR3 reads TGTGCCAGCAGCCCCCAGGGCGACAGCGCTACCGAGCAGTACTTC.